These T cell receptor beta chains were read from a single sample in a study of blood T cell repertoires in COVID-19. Method: immunoSEQ multiplex PCR; TCRdb's copy keeps in-frame clones and lacks some. The sample shows over 300,000 clones, 90% of them seen only once. Material: peripheral blood. These TCRs come from a man between 18 and 29 years old with active or convalescent COVID-19. Each CDR3 is given with its conserved first and last residue. D genes are given only for firm matches. Clone size is given for some rows only: seen once, a few or many times, or a class if the clone is expanded.

CDR3 | DNA | D | J | size | V
CASSPGHGAAGNEQFF | TGTGCCAGCAGCCCCGGACACGGGGCGGCGGGAAATGAGCAGTTCTTC | . | TRBJ2-1 | . | TRBV3-1/TRBV3-2
CASSYALGVNTEAFF | TGTGCCAGCAGTTACGCGCTAGGCGTAAACACTGAAGCTTTCTTT | . | TRBJ1-1 | few | TRBV6-2/TRBV6-3
CASSFSVGHGYTF | TGTGCCAGCAGTTTTTCTGTGGGGCATGGCTACACCTTC | . | TRBJ1-2 | few | TRBV28
CASSLSRVGEQFF | TGTGCCAGCAGTTTATCGAGGGTAGGCGAGCAGTTCTTC | . | TRBJ2-1 | . | TRBV27
CASSVYGGGALETQYF | TGTGCCAGCAGTGTGTACGGCGGGGGGGCTCTGGAGACCCAGTACTTC | TRBD2 | TRBJ2-5 | . | TRBV6-1
CASSPDQETQYF | TGCGCCAGCAGCCCCGACCAAGAGACCCAGTACTTC | . | TRBJ2-5 | . | TRBV5-1
CASRWTALGGYTF | TGTGCCAGCAGGTGGACAGCCCTAGGTGGCTACACCTTC | . | TRBJ1-2 | . | TRBV27
CASSPYLDSGNEKLFF | TGTGCCAGCAGCCCCTACCTGGACAGCGGTAATGAAAAACTGTTTTTT | . | TRBJ1-4 | . | TRBV4-2
CAISAGQFYEQYF | TGTGCCATCAGTGCGGGTCAATTCTACGAGCAGTACTTC | . | TRBJ2-7 | . | TRBV10-3
CASTGSTDTQYF | TGTGCCTCTACAGGAAGCACAGATACGCAGTATTTT | . | TRBJ2-3 | once | TRBV30
CASRGQGAQETQYF | TGTGCCAGCAGAGGACAGGGGGCCCAAGAGACCCAGTACTTC | TRBD1 | TRBJ2-5 | . | TRBV27
CASRAQGAGNQPQHF | TGTGCCAGCAGGGCCCAGGGGGCTGGCAATCAGCCCCAGCATTTT | TRBD1 | TRBJ1-5 | . | TRBV6-5
CASSHETGWSTEAFF | TGTGCCAGCAGCCACGAGACAGGGTGGAGCACTGAAGCTTTCTTT | TRBD1 | TRBJ1-1 | . | TRBV14
CASTAGVEQYF | TGTGCCAGCACAGCGGGGGTTGAGCAGTACTTC | TRBD2 | TRBJ2-7 | . | TRBV27
CASSELGDASGYGYTF | TGCGCCAGCAGTGAGCTCGGGGATGCTTCGGGCTATGGCTACACCTTC | . | TRBJ1-2 | . | TRBV10-1
CASSVGGDFFQETQYF | TGTGCCAGCAGCGTAGGAGGGGACTTCTTCCAAGAGACCCAGTACTTC | . | TRBJ2-5 | . | TRBV9
CATDGGSNGYTF | TGTGCCACAGATGGGGGCTCTAATGGCTACACCTTC | . | TRBJ1-2 | . | TRBV28